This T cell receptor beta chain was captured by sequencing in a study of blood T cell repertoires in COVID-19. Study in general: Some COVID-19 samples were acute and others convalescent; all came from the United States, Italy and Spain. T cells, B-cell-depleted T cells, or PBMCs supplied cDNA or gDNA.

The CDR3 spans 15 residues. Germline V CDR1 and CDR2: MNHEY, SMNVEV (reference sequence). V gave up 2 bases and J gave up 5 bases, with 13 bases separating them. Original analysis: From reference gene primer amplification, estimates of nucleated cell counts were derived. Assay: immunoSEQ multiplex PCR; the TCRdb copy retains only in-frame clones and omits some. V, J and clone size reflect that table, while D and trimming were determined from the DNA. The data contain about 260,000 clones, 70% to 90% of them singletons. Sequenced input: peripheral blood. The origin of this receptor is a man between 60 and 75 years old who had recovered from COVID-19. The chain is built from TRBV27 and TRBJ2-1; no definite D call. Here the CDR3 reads CASSLGWPNDNEQFF. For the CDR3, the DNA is TGTGCCAGCAGTTTAGGTTGGCCAAACGACAATGAGCAGTTCTTC.